The entry below describes one T cell receptor beta chain. The data were taken from a study of blood T cell repertoires in COVID-19. Source study methods: It was from reference gene primer amplification that nucleated cell counts were estimated. Profiled with immunoSEQ multiplex PCR; TCRdb holds only in-frame clones, not every one. That table gives V, J and clone size, and the DNA gave D and trimming. The sample comprises approximately 150,000 clones, approximately 90% of which are singletons, and around 2% rests with the top ten. The CDR3 runs to 14 residues. V lost 1 base to trimming and J lost 4 bases, with 7 bases between them. Looked up from germline, CDR1 is SGHNT and CDR2 is YENEEA.

This receptor was obtained from a man between 45 and 60 years old who had recovered from COVID-19. Sequenced sample: peripheral blood. V usage is TRBV11-3 and J usage is TRBJ2-2, with D hard to call. The CDR3 loop is CASSLVRGTGELFF. CDR3 coding DNA: TGTGCCAGCAGCTTAGTCAGAGGCACCGGGGAGCTGTTTTTT. The full variable domain, its missing parts supplied by reference TRBV11-3 and TRBJ2-2, is EAGVVQSPRYKIIEKKQPVAFWCNPISGHNTLYWYLQNLGQGPELLIRYENEEAVDDSQLPKDRFSAERLKGVDSTLKIQPAELGDSAVYLCASSLVRGTGELFFGEGSRLTVL.